Shown below are 22 T cell receptor beta chains from a single sample sequenced in a study of cytomegalovirus exposure and HLA in healthy donors. It was with 60 Vbeta and 13 Jbeta primers that the PCR ran. The protocol was immunoSEQ multiplex PCR, while the TCRdb copy is restricted to in-frame clones and leaves out a portion. Of a few hundred thousand clones in the sample, about 79% were seen once. The specimen sequenced was PBMCs. The receptors were sampled from a man between 18 and 29 years old in good health and CMV-seronegative.

The chain joins TRBV25-1 to TRBJ1-5, with TRBD1 matching over 8 bases. Losses at the gene ends were 5 bases for V and 5 bases for J; bases not matched to a gene: 8. The CDR3 loop spans 15 amino acids. Germline V gives CDR1 MGHDK, CDR2 SYGVNS. CDR3 coding DNA: TGTGCCAGCAGTCCGCCGGACAGGGTTGATCAGCCCCAGCATTTT. Its translation: CASSPPDRVDQPQHF.

This clone was observed a handful of times. The chain recombines TRBV11-2 with TRBJ2-3; no firm D call. From germline, CDR1 is SGHAT and CDR2 FQNNGV. This CDR3 spans 14 amino acids. V dropped 5 bases and J dropped 0 bases, with 9 bases sitting between them. The CDR3: CASSRISSTDTQYF. In DNA form, the CDR3 reads TGTGCCAGCAGCCGTATTTCTAGCACAGATACGCAGTATTTT.

The chain joins TRBV7-3 to TRBJ2-3, with 8 bases identical to TRBD2. From germline, CDR1 is SGHTA and CDR2 FQGTGA. After removal of 1 base from V and 2 bases from J, the junction contained 5 bases not matched to a gene. The CDR3 runs to 16 residues. CDR3 DNA: TGTGCCAGCAGCTTAAAAGCGGGAGCAGACACAGATACGCAGTATTTT. This gives the protein CASSLKAGADTDTQYF.

The DNA of the CDR3 is TGTGCCTGGAGTGTACGGGGGGTCGCTGGCTACACCTTC. It codes for CAWSVRGVAGYTF. The rearrangement joins TRBV30 to TRBJ1-2; possible D gene TRBD1, 5 bases. CDR3 size: 13 residues. V gave up 0 bases and J gave up 7 bases, with 12 bases separating them. Germline CDR1 and CDR2: GTSNPN and SVGIG (reference sequence).

The chain couples TRBV29-1 to TRBJ2-1; 7 nucleotides agree with TRBD1. Germline CDR1 SQVTM, CDR2 ANQGSEA. CDR3 length: 14 residues. The junction had 8 bases not matched to a gene; V was cut back by 5 bases and J by 4 bases. In nucleotides, the CDR3 is TGCAGCGTTTTGGTGACAGGGTCTTACAATGAGCAGTTCTTC. Amino acids: CSVLVTGSYNEQFF.

The rearrangement links TRBV5-1 to TRBJ2-3; TRBD1 agrees at 9 bases. The CDR3 is 14 residues long. In germline, CDR1 is SGHRS, CDR2 YFSETQ. The trim removed 4 bases at V and 2 bases at J, leaving 2 bases unmatched. The DNA for the CDR3 is TGCGCCAGCAGCACAGGGGGCACCACAGATACGCAGTATTTT. This gives the protein CASSTGGTTDTQYF.

The table lists this clone with a few counts. The chain joins TRBV30 to TRBJ2-7; D may be TRBD1 (5 bases). The V gene lost 0 bases and the J gene lost 1 base, with 13 bases spanning the gap. The germline V gene encodes CDR1 GTSNPN and CDR2 SVGIG (reference sequence). CDR3 length equals 15 residues. This CDR3 reads CAWSVMGPLSYEQYF. For the CDR3, the DNA is TGTGCCTGGAGTGTAATGGGGCCCCTATCCTACGAGCAGTACTTC. The full variable domain, with the rest looked up from reference TRBV30 and TRBJ2-7, is SQTIHQWPATLVQPVGSPLSLECTVEGTSNPNLYWYRQAAGRGLQLLFYSVGIGQISSEVPQNLSASRPQDRQFILSSKKLLLSDSGFYLCAWSVMGPLSYEQYFGPGTRLTVT.

This clone was seen a handful of times. Here the CDR3 DNA reads TGCAGCGTTGTGGCCCTCCGGACTAGCGGCACAGATACGCAGTATTTT. It translates to CSVVALRTSGTDTQYF. This rearrangement joins TRBV29-1 to TRBJ2-3; 9 nucleotides match TRBD2. The trim removed 4 bases at V and 1 base at J, leaving 9 bases unmatched. The CDR3 is 16 residues long. CDR1 SQVTM and CDR2 ANQGSEA come from the germline V gene.

The genes are TRBV7-2 and TRBJ2-7, with D possibly being TRBD1 (5 bases). V lost 1 base, J lost 0 bases, and 10 bases lay in between. CDR1 and CDR2 from the germline V gene are SGHTA and FQGNSA. The CDR3 has 15 residues. In nucleotides, the CDR3 is TGTGCCAGCAGCTTAGGGTCACAGGTCTCCTACGAGCAGTACTTC. As protein: CASSLGSQVSYEQYF.

The chain joins TRBV5-8 to TRBJ1-5, with TRBD1 identical over 7 bases. The CDR3 consists of 15 residues. Germline trimming cut 4 bases from V and 3 bases from J; bases unmatched to any gene: 7. The V gene's germline CDR1 is SGHTS and CDR2 YDEGEE. Here the CDR3 DNA reads TGTGCCAGCAGCCCTACAGGGGACCCCAATCAGCCCCAGCATTTT. It is translated as CASSPTGDPNQPQHF.

The chain uses TRBV28 and TRBJ2-2; the D is unclear. Germline CDR1 is MDHEN and CDR2 is SYDVKM. The CDR3 runs 15 residues. Trimming shortened V by 6 bases and J by 3 bases, and 14 bases separated the two germline ends. The CDR3 DNA follows: TGTGCCAGCAGCACCCCTGAACACGACACCGGGGAGCTGTTTTTT. Amino acids: CASSTPEHDTGELFF.

This sequence joins TRBV28 and TRBJ2-3; no reliable D call. In germline, CDR1 is MDHEN, CDR2 SYDVKM. V was cut by 11 bases and J by 4 bases, with 13 bases left in between. The CDR3 sequence is 12 residues long. This CDR3 reads CAQQWFADTQYF. As DNA, the CDR3 is TGTGCCCAACAGTGGTTTGCAGATACGCAGTATTTT.

The gene calls are TRBV6-1 and TRBJ1-6; 8 positions match TRBD1. The CDR3 consists of 14 residues. CDR1 and CDR2 from the germline V gene are MNHNS and SASEGT. The V and J ends lost 2 bases and 7 bases, in that order; junction bases with no gene match: 1. The CDR3 loop is CASSERTGNSPLHF. The CDR3 DNA sequence: TGTGCCAGCAGTGAAAGGACAGGGAATTCACCCCTCCACTTT.

The CDR3, as DNA: TGTGCCAGCAGTGGACAGGGATCCAACTACGAGCAGTACTTC. Translating gives CASSGQGSNYEQYF. The chain couples TRBV6-5 to TRBJ2-7, with TRBD1 matching 8 bases. This CDR3 is 14 amino acids long. CDR1 MNHEY and CDR2 SVGAGI come from the germline V gene. Trimming removed 5 bases from V and 3 bases from J; junction bases left unmatched: 6.

This rearrangement joins TRBV4-1 to TRBJ2-5; D is unclear. This CDR3 spans 14 amino acids. Germline V gives CDR1 MGHRA, CDR2 YSYEKL. Trimming left V 0 bases short and J 5 bases short, with 10 bases between. CDR3 in amino acids: CASSQESGWETQYF. The CDR3 DNA reads TGCGCCAGCAGCCAAGAATCCGGGTGGGAGACCCAGTACTTC.

The chain couples TRBV10-3 to TRBJ1-6; D might be TRBD1 (6 bases). The CDR3 loop spans 14 amino acids. Trimming shortened V by 8 bases and J by 8 bases, and 16 bases separated the two germline ends. Germline V lookup: CDR1 ENHRY, CDR2 SYGVKD. The CDR3 region is CAIHPGQTDSPLHF. In DNA form, the CDR3 reads TGTGCCATCCATCCGGGACAAACGGATTCACCCCTCCACTTT.

This chain links TRBV7-2 with TRBJ2-5; possible D gene TRBD2, 6 bases. The CDR3 covers 12 residues. The V gene's germline CDR1 is SGHTA and CDR2 FQGNSA. Trimming shortened V by 6 bases and J by 7 bases, and 12 bases separated the two germline ends. Written as DNA, the CDR3 is TGTGCCAGCAGACAGGAGGGGAGGACCCAGTACTTC. Residues: CASRQEGRTQYF.

For this clone: The junction differs from germline at one of its ends, possibly a read error. The chain recombines TRBV7-9 with TRBJ1-2; 8 bases agree with TRBD1. This CDR3 contains 14 residues. Germline CDR1 SEHNR, CDR2 FQNEAQ (reference sequence). The CDR3 sequence: CSSSDTGGPYGYTF. The CDR3 DNA follows: TGTTCCAGCAGCGATACAGGGGGGCCTTATGGCTACACCTTC.

The gene calls are TRBV9 and TRBJ2-1; 8 bases agree with TRBD1. This CDR3 comprises 15 residues. V lost 1 base to trimming and J lost 7 bases; unmatched junction nucleotides: 7. Germline V gives CDR1 SGDLS, CDR2 YYNGEE. The CDR3 nucleotides are TGTGCCAGCAGCGTAAGTGGACAGGGAAGAAATGAGCAGTTCTTC. This translates into CASSVSGQGRNEQFF.

The genes are TRBV6-5 and TRBJ1-1; maybe TRBD1 (5 bases). CDR1 MNHEY and CDR2 SVGAGI come from the germline V gene. The CDR3 totals 12 residues. With 6 bases removed from V and 7 bases from J, the gap between germline ends came to 12 bases. CDR3 loop: CASSNVGVEAFF. CDR3 nucleotide sequence: TGTGCCAGCAGCAATGTAGGGGTTGAAGCTTTCTTT.

This chain uses TRBV30 with TRBJ1-5; 8 positions match TRBD1. The V gene end was trimmed by 4 bases and the J gene end by 9 bases; junction bases not matched to a gene: 11. Germline V lookup: CDR1 GTSNPN, CDR2 SVGIG (reference sequence). This CDR3 contains 14 residues. The CDR3 spells CAWTPTGAPGPQHF. CDR3 sequence (DNA): TGTGCCTGGACGCCGACAGGGGCCCCGGGGCCCCAGCATTTT.

The chain links TRBV19 to TRBJ1-1; D is ambiguous. V shed 1 base and J shed 1 base, with 7 bases lying between them. The CDR3 sequence is 14 residues long. The germline V gene encodes CDR1 LNHDA and CDR2 SQIVND (reference sequence). CDR3 amino acids: CASSIARGNTEAFF. The DNA of the CDR3 is TGTGCCAGTAGTATAGCCCGGGGGAACACTGAAGCTTTCTTT.